Below, 14 T cell receptor beta chains from the same sample are listed, as sequenced in a study of cytomegalovirus exposure and HLA in healthy donors. The PCR had 60 Vbeta and 13 Jbeta primers. Some clones are missing from TCRdb's copy, which holds only in-frame ones; the method was immunoSEQ multiplex PCR. The table has roughly 98,000 clones, 76% seen once. The source material was PBMCs. These receptors came from a middle-aged man in good health and CMV-seronegative.

This clone was seen only a few times. The chain has TRBV19 and TRBJ2-5; 7 bases align to TRBD1. The CDR3 has 13 amino acids. Germline assignment: CDR1 LNHDA and CDR2 SQIVND (reference sequence). V lost 5 bases, J lost 12 bases, and 12 bases stayed unmatched. The CDR3 loop reads CASSPGDRALEYF. The CDR3, as DNA: TGTGCCAGTAGTCCCGGAGACAGGGCGCTGGAGTACTTC.

The rearrangement joins TRBV4-2 to TRBJ1-3; no firm D call. Per the germline V gene, CDR1 is LGHNA and CDR2 is YNFKEQ. Trimming took 1 base from V and 0 from J, leaving 4 bases between them. This CDR3 is built from 14 residues. The CDR3 nucleotides are TGTGCCAGCAGCCAAGCCAGCTCTGGAAACACCATATATTTT. It yields the protein CASSQASSGNTIYF.

This clone has a handful of counts. One end of the junction varies from germline; a read error may be responsible. The V call is TRBV7-9, the J call TRBJ2-7; 12 bases agree with TRBD2. Germline loops: CDR1 SEHNR, CDR2 FQNEAQ (reference sequence). The CDR3 has 16 amino acids. The CDR3 DNA follows: TGTTCCAGCAGCTCTACGGGACTAGCGGGCAGCTACGAGCAGTACTTC. This gives the protein CSSSSTGLAGSYEQYF.

V usage is TRBV4-1 and J usage is TRBJ1-1; unclear D gene. The CDR3 runs to 14 residues. Trimming removed 1 base from V and 1 base from J, with 7 bases in between. Germline V gene sequence: CDR1 MGHRA, CDR2 YSYEKL. The CDR3 sequence: CASSQGGTNTEAFF. Here the CDR3 DNA reads TGCGCCAGCAGCCAAGGCGGAACGAACACTGAAGCTTTCTTT.

The CDR3 loop is CASSYPYNEQFF. The CDR3, as DNA: TGTGCCAGCAGTTATCCCTACAATGAGCAGTTCTTC. J is TRBJ2-1 and V is TRBV7-2; D ambiguous. Germline V gene sequence: CDR1 SGHTA, CDR2 FQGNSA. This CDR3 has 12 amino acids. The V and J ends lost 6 bases and 2 bases respectively, with 5 bases between them.

The gene calls are TRBV5-1 and TRBJ2-3; perhaps TRBD1 as D (6 bases). V was clipped by 2 bases and J by 2 bases, with 9 bases between them. The CDR3 runs 14 residues. Germline V lookup: CDR1 SGHRS, CDR2 YFSETQ. DNA of the CDR3: TGCGCCAGCAGCTTCAACAGGGACACAGATACGCAGTATTTT. Its protein product is CASSFNRDTDTQYF.

This sequence joins TRBV10-3 and TRBJ2-7; D gene uncertain. Trimming left V 2 bases short and J 9 bases short, with 11 bases between. CDR3 length: 12 amino acids. Per the germline V gene, CDR1 is ENHRY and CDR2 is SYGVKD. The CDR3, as DNA: TGTGCCATCAGTGAGCCCAACCGAGGGCAGTACTTC. Translating gives CAISEPNRGQYF.

The V and J genes are TRBV7-2 and TRBJ1-2; D gene uncertain. In germline, CDR1 is SGHTA, CDR2 FQGNSA. The CDR3 is made up of 15 amino acids. The ends were cut back, 1 base at V and 7 bases at J, with 16 bases in the middle. DNA for the CDR3: TGTGCCAGCAGCTTAGGGGCTGAACCCGTGAGTGGCTACACCTTC. Protein: CASSLGAEPVSGYTF. The entire variable domain, with the rest obtained from reference TRBV7-2 and TRBJ1-2, is as follows: GAGVSQSPSNKVTEKGKDVELRCDPISGHTALYWYRQSLGQGLEFLIYFQGNSAPDKSGLPSDRFSAERTGGSVSTLTIQRTQQEDSAVYLCASSLGAEPVSGYTFGSGTRLTVV.

The V gene is TRBV10-3, the J gene TRBJ2-3; TRBD2 aligns across 7 bases. This CDR3 has 13 residues. Germline V CDR1 and CDR2: ENHRY, SYGVKD. J lost 5 bases, V lost 3 bases, and 2 bases had no gene match. CDR3 loop: CAISEGGGDTQYF. The CDR3 nucleotides are TGTGCCATCAGTGAAGGCGGGGGAGATACGCAGTATTTT.

CDR3 residues: CASRVQGYQPQHF. CDR3 in DNA: TGTGCCAGCAGAGTACAGGGATATCAGCCCCAGCATTTT. The rearrangement joins TRBV2 to TRBJ1-5; D perhaps matches TRBD1 (6 bases). The CDR3 is 13 amino acids. The germline V gene encodes CDR1 SNHLY and CDR2 FYNNEI. Trimming removed 6 bases from V and 5 bases from J, with 11 bases in between.

V is TRBV27 and J is TRBJ2-1; a possible D gene is TRBD2 (6 bases). In germline, CDR1 is MNHEY, CDR2 SMNVEV (reference sequence). V was clipped by 7 bases and J by 8 bases, with 15 bases between them. The CDR3 contains 13 residues. Here the CDR3 reads CASTLGGLDEQFF. In DNA form, the CDR3 reads TGTGCCAGCACCCTTGGGGGACTGGATGAGCAGTTCTTC.

The chain uses TRBV2 and TRBJ2-7, with no clear D. This CDR3 contains 12 residues. Germline CDR1 is SNHLY and CDR2 is FYNNEI. V shed 10 bases and J shed 2 bases, with 12 bases lying between them. CDR3 protein: CATGWAPYEQYF. In nucleotides, the CDR3 is TGTGCCACTGGATGGGCGCCCTACGAGCAGTACTTC.

This clone showed up just a few times. The rearrangement uses TRBV5-4 and TRBJ2-5; 7 nucleotides line up with TRBD1. Trimming at V came to 4 bases and at J to 5 bases, leaving 8 bases not matched to a gene. Germline V lookup: CDR1 SGHNT, CDR2 YYREEE (reference sequence). This CDR3 contains 14 residues. This CDR3 is CASSPVPRGETQYF. CDR3 sequence (DNA): TGTGCCAGCAGCCCAGTGCCCAGGGGGGAGACCCAGTACTTC.

The chain uses TRBV29-1 and TRBJ2-1; 10 positions match TRBD2. The CDR3 is made up of 14 amino acids. Trimming removed 7 bases from V and 7 bases from J; junction bases left unmatched: 10. CDR1 is SQVTM, CDR2 ANQGSEA, per germline. The CDR3 loop is CSGRLAGGANEQFF. CDR3 in DNA: TGCAGCGGGAGATTAGCGGGAGGAGCAAATGAGCAGTTCTTC.